Below, 32 T cell receptor beta chains from the same sample are listed, as sequenced in a study of blood T cell repertoires in COVID-19. Here immunoSEQ multiplex PCR was the method, and the copy in TCRdb shows in-frame clones only, minus some. The top ten clones hold about 5% of a sample with about 200,000 clones, approximately 84% of them seen once. The source material was peripheral blood. The source is a woman of 80 years or more with acute or convalescent COVID-19.

The CDR3 coding sequence is TGTGCCAGCAGTTCTCCGGGACAGGGGGAGACCCAGTACTTC. It yields the protein CASSSPGQGETQYF. V gene TRBV28 combines with J gene TRBJ2-5; TRBD1 aligns across 10 bases. The CDR3 totals 14 residues. J lost 5 bases, V lost 4 bases, and 4 bases had no gene match. CDR1 MDHEN and CDR2 SYDVKM come from the germline V gene.

The chain employs TRBV12-3 or TRBV12-4 and TRBJ1-1; D call uncertain. The CDR3 is made up of 13 amino acids. V gave up 5 bases and J gave up 1 base, with 8 bases separating them. The CDR3 bases are TGTGCCAGCAGTCCTCGACAGAACACTGAAGCTTTCTTT. It translates to CASSPRQNTEAFF.

The chain uses TRBV28 and TRBJ2-5, with 8 positions matching TRBD1. The CDR3 is 16 amino acids. CDR1 MDHEN and CDR2 SYDVKM come from the germline V gene. V shed 3 bases and J 4 bases; nucleotides not matched to a gene: 10. CDR3 sequence: CASSFPRGTGGETQYF. DNA of the CDR3: TGTGCCAGCAGTTTTCCTCGAGGAACAGGGGGAGAGACCCAGTACTTC. The whole variable domain, remainder taken from reference TRBV28 and TRBJ2-5, is DVKVTQSSRYLVKRTGEKVFLECVQDMDHENMFWYRQDPGLGLRLIYFSYDVKMKEKGDIPEGYSVSREKKERFSLILESASTNQTSMYLCASSFPRGTGGETQYFGPGTRLLVL.

The rearrangement joins TRBV2 to TRBJ2-6; possible D gene TRBD2, 5 bases. Trimming pared 8 bases from V and 1 base from J, leaving 15 bases between. Germline loops: CDR1 SNHLY, CDR2 FYNNEI. The CDR3 is 16 residues long. The CDR3 spells CASGRERGSGANVLTF. Here the CDR3 DNA reads TGTGCCAGCGGTCGTGAACGGGGATCTGGGGCCAACGTCCTGACTTTC.

This sequence joins TRBV9 and TRBJ2-5, with D perhaps matching TRBD1 (5 bases). V lost 0 bases and J lost 5, with 8 bases in between. Per the germline V gene, CDR1 is SGDLS and CDR2 is YYNGEE. CDR3 size: 13 residues. The CDR3 region has the DNA TGTGCCAGCAGCGTAGAGGGGTGGGAGACCCAGTACTTC. Translated, it gives CASSVEGWETQYF.

The chain is built from TRBV5-4 and TRBJ2-3; a possible D gene is TRBD2 (5 bases). CDR3 length: 15 residues. Trimming stripped 0 bases from V and 5 bases from J, with 13 bases between. Looked up from germline, CDR1 is SGHNT and CDR2 is YYREEE (reference sequence). This chain's CDR3 is CASSLVWQEEDTQYF. The CDR3 DNA reads TGTGCCAGCAGCTTGGTTTGGCAGGAGGAAGATACGCAGTATTTT.

This rearrangement joins TRBV6-5 to TRBJ2-7; a weak D match, TRBD2 (5 bases). This CDR3 region has 14 residues. Germline CDR1 MNHEY, CDR2 SVGAGI. V dropped 7 bases and J dropped 7 bases, with 20 bases sitting between them. The CDR3 loop is CASIPLGSLREQYF. In nucleotides, the CDR3 is TGTGCCAGCATCCCCCTTGGGAGCCTAAGGGAGCAGTACTTC.

The chain recombines TRBV15 with TRBJ1-1; possible D gene TRBD1, 6 bases. This CDR3 has 14 amino acids. The V and J ends lost 2 bases and 5 bases respectively, with 12 bases between them. Germline CDR1 is LNHNV and CDR2 is YYDKDF (reference sequence). The chain's CDR3 is CATSRQGGMTEAFF. In DNA form, the CDR3 reads TGTGCCACCAGCAGACAAGGGGGAATGACTGAAGCTTTCTTT.

The chain employs TRBV27 and TRBJ1-2; perhaps TRBD1 as D (6 bases). This CDR3 has 13 residues. With 6 bases removed from V and 2 bases from J, the gap between germline ends came to 10 bases. Germline-derived CDR1 and CDR2 are MNHEY and SMNVEV (reference sequence). CDR3 in amino acids: CASSQTGNYGYTF. CDR3 in DNA: TGTGCCAGCAGCCAAACAGGGAACTATGGCTACACCTTC.

This chain uses TRBV6-2 or TRBV6-3 with TRBJ2-2; D remains unclear. Germline values: CDR1 MNHEY, CDR2 SVGEGT. Trimming left V 6 bases short and J 3 bases short, with 17 bases between. The CDR3 runs to 16 residues. CDR3: CASSLEYFVDTGELFF. The DNA of the CDR3 is TGTGCCAGCAGCCTCGAGTATTTCGTGGACACCGGGGAGCTGTTTTTT.

The chain couples TRBV21-1 to TRBJ1-1; TRBD1 is the table's D call and was not checked against the DNA. TRBV21-1 is flagged as a pseudogene. The length of the CDR3 is 16 residues. The CDR3 DNA is TGTGCCAGCAGCAAAATTGAAGGGACAGAGAACACTGAAGCTTTCTTT. This encodes CASSKIEGTENTEAFF.

This rearrangement joins TRBV14 to TRBJ2-1, with 12 bases lining up with TRBD2. CDR3 length equals 15 residues. V dropped 4 bases and J dropped 9; count of bases not matched to a gene: 7. CDR1 and CDR2 (germline): SGHDN, FVKESK. The CDR3, as DNA: TGTGCCAGCAGCCTTCTAGCGGGAGGGCCCTTTGAGCAGTTCTTC. It translates to CASSLLAGGPFEQFF.

The rearrangement uses TRBV24-1 and TRBJ2-1, with 11 bases lining up with TRBD1. This CDR3 region has 16 residues. CDR1 is KGHDR, CDR2 SFDVKD, per germline. V gave up 4 bases and J gave up 3 bases; unmatched junction bases: 4. CDR3 sequence (DNA): TGTGCCACCAGTGAGGGGGGACAGGGGGACTACAATGAGCAGTTCTTC. Translation: CATSEGGQGDYNEQFF.

V usage is TRBV9 and J usage is TRBJ2-1, with 9 bases that match TRBD2. Per germline, CDR1 SGDLS and CDR2 YYNGEE. The V gene end was trimmed by 3 bases and the J gene end by 7 bases; junction bases not matched to a gene: 11. This CDR3 comprises 16 residues. Written as DNA, the CDR3 is TGTGCCAGCAGCGCCCCTCTAAGCGGGAGGCAGAATGAGCAGTTCTTC. Its protein is CASSAPLSGRQNEQFF.

The chain is built from TRBV7-2 and TRBJ1-5; perhaps TRBD1 as D (5 bases). In germline, CDR1 is SGHTA, CDR2 FQGNSA. The CDR3 totals 15 residues. The ends were cut back, 4 bases at V and 10 bases at J, with 20 bases in the middle. Written as DNA, the CDR3 is TGTGCCAGCAGCTCCTCGGCAGGGCCATATGGTCCCCAGCATTTT. Amino acid sequence: CASSSSAGPYGPQHF. The whole variable domain, filled in from reference TRBV7-2 and TRBJ1-5, reads GAGVSQSPSNKVTEKGKDVELRCDPISGHTALYWYRQSLGQGLEFLIYFQGNSAPDKSGLPSDRFSAERTGGSVSTLTIQRTQQEDSAVYLCASSSSAGPYGPQHFGDGTRLSIL.

This clone was seen only once. The chain has TRBV7-2 and TRBJ1-1; D perhaps matches TRBD1 (5 bases). Germline loops: CDR1 SGHTA, CDR2 FQGNSA. This CDR3 region has 14 residues. Trimming pared 5 bases from V and 11 bases from J, leaving 21 bases between. The CDR3 DNA is TGTGCCAGCAGCGCGTCAACAGGTGGTCGTTCCGCTTTCTTT. Translated, it gives CASSASTGGRSAFF.

This chain joins TRBV28 and TRBJ2-7; 7 bases match TRBD2. CDR3 length equals 15 residues. The trim removed 3 bases at V and 2 bases at J, leaving 7 bases unmatched. Germline V lookup: CDR1 MDHEN, CDR2 SYDVKM. This CDR3 is CASSLLGGEAYEQYF. The CDR3, as DNA: TGTGCCAGCAGTTTGTTGGGGGGGGAAGCCTACGAGCAGTACTTC.

The chain couples TRBV18 to TRBJ2-2, with 8 bases that match TRBD2. CDR3 length: 18 amino acids. Germline CDR1 KGHSH, CDR2 LQKENI. V lost 0 bases, J lost 2 bases, and 8 bases stayed unmatched. The CDR3 nucleotides read TGTGCCAGCTCACCACCGAATCTCCGGGAGGGAAACACCGGGGAGCTGTTTTTT. Translation gives CASSPPNLREGNTGELFF.

V and J are TRBV5-1 and TRBJ1-2, with D uncertain. There are 14 residues in the CDR3. Per germline, CDR1 SGHRS and CDR2 YFSETQ. Trimming took 0 bases from V and 5 from J, leaving 11 bases between them. CDR3 loop: CASSLVGGIYGYTF. The CDR3 coding sequence is TGCGCCAGCAGCTTGGTAGGCGGGATATATGGCTACACCTTC.

CDR3 loop: CSVVPAGVGNTQYF. The CDR3 nucleotides read TGCAGCGTTGTCCCAGCGGGGGTCGGGAATACGCAGTATTTT. The V call is TRBV29-1, the J call TRBJ2-3; 8 nucleotides line up with TRBD2. V was clipped by 4 bases and J by 7 bases; unmatched bases: 10. CDR1 is SQVTM and CDR2 is ANQGSEA in the germline V gene. The CDR3 covers 14 residues.

V and J are TRBV5-1 and TRBJ1-3; TRBD1 matches 8 bases. The CDR3 is 17 amino acids. Germline V gene data show CDR1 as SGHRS and CDR2 as YFSETQ. The trim removed 5 bases at V and 3 bases at J, leaving 13 bases unmatched. In DNA, the CDR3 is TGCGCCAGCAGTCCTACTACCGGACAGGGAAATGGAAACACCATATATTTT. Residues: CASSPTTGQGNGNTIYF.

The sample holds a few counts of this clone. The chain recombines TRBV18 with TRBJ2-4, with D perhaps TRBD2 (6 bases). The CDR3 extends over 17 amino acids. Trimming took 0 bases from V and 2 from J, leaving 14 bases between them. CDR1 is KGHSH, CDR2 LQKENI, per germline. Written as DNA, the CDR3 is TGTGCCAGCTCACCACCGCGGGGCGGATACTCCAAAAACATTCAGTACTTC. Translation gives CASSPPRGGYSKNIQYF.

The chain links TRBV30 to TRBJ1-5; unclear D gene. CDR1 is GTSNPN and CDR2 is SVGIG in the germline V gene (reference sequence). CDR3 length equals 13 residues. Trimming left V 4 bases short and J 5 bases short, with 12 bases between. CDR3 DNA sequence: TGTGCCTGGACCCAGAAGTCGTATCAGCCCCAGCATTTT. Translated: CAWTQKSYQPQHF.

This clone showed up just a few times. This chain joins TRBV6-5 and TRBJ1-5; perhaps TRBD1 as D (5 bases). The V and J ends lost 0 bases and 2 bases respectively, with 8 bases between them. The CDR3 loop spans 15 amino acids. Germline V gene sequence: CDR1 MNHEY, CDR2 SVGAGI. CDR3 nucleotides: TGTGCCAGCAGTTACTCGAGCAGGGGCAATCAGCCCCAGCATTTT. Translation: CASSYSSRGNQPQHF.

The rearrangement uses TRBV19 and TRBJ2-7; TRBD2 matches at 8 bases. This CDR3 comprises 13 residues. Germline CDR1 LNHDA, CDR2 SQIVND (reference sequence). J gave up 4 bases and V 10 bases, and 9 bases lay outside the gene matches. The CDR3 sequence is CATAGTRLYEQYF. The CDR3 bases are TGTGCCACCGCCGGGACTAGGTTGTACGAGCAGTACTTC. Supplemented by reference TRBV19 and TRBJ2-7, the full variable domain reads DGGITQSPKYLFRKEGQNVTLSCEQNLNHDAMYWYRQDPGQGLRLIYYSQIVNDFQKGDIAEGYSVSREKKESFPLTVTSAQKNPTAFYLCATAGTRLYEQYFGPGTRLTVT.

V is TRBV9 and J is TRBJ2-7, with a possible D match to TRBD1 (5 bases). The CDR3 runs to 15 residues. The germline CDR1 and CDR2 sequences are SGDLS and YYNGEE. The V and J ends lost 4 bases and 4 bases respectively, with 18 bases between them. The CDR3 loop reads CASSPHRRQSYEQYF. CDR3 DNA: TGTGCCAGCAGCCCCCACAGGAGACAGAGTTACGAGCAGTACTTC.

The genes are TRBV7-2 and TRBJ2-1; 10 bases are a match to TRBD2. CDR1 is SGHTA, CDR2 FQGNSA, per germline. The CDR3 spans 16 residues. V shed 5 bases, J shed 9 bases, and the junction held 13 bases outside the gene matches. The CDR3 loop reads CASSQNILAGTSEQFF. CDR3 nucleotide sequence: TGTGCCAGCAGCCAGAATATACTAGCGGGAACGAGTGAGCAGTTCTTC.

This chain links TRBV10-1 with TRBJ1-2, with 9 bases matching TRBD1. From germline, CDR1 is WNHNN and CDR2 SYGVQD (reference sequence). This CDR3 has 13 amino acids. J gave up 7 bases and V 9 bases, and 9 bases lay outside the gene matches. The CDR3 reads CASFLGQGSGYTF. The DNA for the CDR3 is TGCGCCAGTTTCCTGGGACAGGGTAGTGGCTACACCTTC.

This clone came up once. The chain combines TRBV3-1 (or the pseudogene TRBV3-2) with TRBJ2-1, with 8 positions matching TRBD1. V dropped 2 bases and J dropped 6; count of bases not matched to a gene: 3. Germline V CDR1 and CDR2: LGHDT, YNNKEL (reference sequence). CDR3 size: 14 residues. CDR3 amino acids: CASSQKQGGNEQFF. In nucleotides, the CDR3 is TGTGCCAGCAGCCAAAAACAGGGGGGCAATGAGCAGTTCTTC.

This chain uses TRBV9 with TRBJ1-2, with 7 bases that match TRBD1. Germline V CDR1 and CDR2: SGDLS, YYNGEE. The CDR3 covers 14 residues. Unmatched junction bases numbered 5, after V lost 0 bases and J lost 6 bases. Here the CDR3 reads CASSVVGQGDGYTF. The CDR3 DNA sequence: TGTGCCAGCAGCGTAGTAGGCCAGGGGGATGGCTACACCTTC.

The gene calls are TRBV7-2 and TRBJ1-5; D unresolved. Per germline, CDR1 SGHTA and CDR2 FQGNSA. There are 12 residues in the CDR3. V shed 5 bases and J shed 2 bases, with 4 bases lying between them. The CDR3 coding sequence is TGTGCCAGCAGCGAGGGCAATCAGCCCCAGCATTTT. It translates to CASSEGNQPQHF. The entire variable domain, with the rest obtained from reference TRBV7-2 and TRBJ1-5, is as follows: GAGVSQSPSNKVTEKGKDVELRCDPISGHTALYWYRQSLGQGLEFLIYFQGNSAPDKSGLPSDRFSAERTGGSVSTLTIQRTQQEDSAVYLCASSEGNQPQHFGDGTRLSIL.

For the CDR3, the DNA is TGCGCCAGCAGCTTCGGACAGAGTATGGATACGCAGTATTTT. Protein sequence: CASSFGQSMDTQYF. The chain carries TRBV5-1 and TRBJ2-3, with D possibly matching TRBD1 (6 bases). The CDR3 has 14 residues. Germline CDR1 and CDR2: SGHRS and YFSETQ. V lost 2 bases and J lost 6, with 13 bases in between.